The 17 T cell receptor beta chains below come from one sample, sequenced in a study of OX40 agonist ivuxolimab in advanced cancers. Library creation used the immunoSEQ multiplex PCR assay. Not all clones reach the TCRdb copy of this immuneACCESS table, which keeps in-frame sequences only. Checked studies attribute under half of the gap to unresolved V genes and leave the rest unexplained. Recorded for this sample are about 70,000 clones; about 89% of them occurred a single time. In total, the top ten clones hold around 2% of the sample. The sequenced sample was CD4+ or CD8+ T cells sorted from blood, obtained in a trial of the OX40 agonist ivuxolimab. The receptors shown here come from an adult with an advanced solid tumor such as melanoma, head and neck, liver or kidney cancer.

The chain joins TRBV2 to TRBJ1-4, with TRBD1 as a possible D gene (6 bases). This CDR3 contains 15 residues. The germline V gene has CDR1 SNHLY and CDR2 FYNNEI. V was shortened by 5 bases and J by 2 bases, with 12 bases between the two germline ends. The CDR3 nucleotides are TGTGCCAGCAGTCGACAGGCTGGTACTAATGAAAAACTGTTTTTT. It is translated as CASSRQAGTNEKLFF.

CDR3 sequence reads: CAWSLMDTQYF. DNA of the CDR3: TGTGCCTGGAGCTTAATGGATACGCAGTATTTT. This chain connects TRBV30 to TRBJ2-3; no firm D call. The ends were cut back, 3 bases at V and 6 bases at J, with 7 bases in the middle. This CDR3 spans 11 amino acids. Per germline, CDR1 GTSNPN and CDR2 SVGIG (reference sequence).

The rearrangement joins TRBV5-1 to TRBJ2-7, with 11 bases fitting TRBD1. Trimming took 2 bases from V and 5 from J; bases not matched to a gene: 6. Germline values: CDR1 SGHRS, CDR2 YFSETQ. This CDR3 comprises 15 residues. This chain's CDR3 is CASSFRTGGINEQYF. The CDR3 DNA sequence: TGCGCCAGCAGCTTTCGGACAGGGGGCATCAACGAGCAGTACTTC.

This clone was picked up one time. The chain employs TRBV5-4 and TRBJ2-5; 7 bases match TRBD1. The CDR3 runs 15 residues. V was pared by 4 bases and J by 3 bases, with 9 bases of the junction left unmatched. CDR1 and CDR2 from the germline V gene are SGHNT and YYREEE (reference sequence). Written as DNA, the CDR3 is TGTGCCAGCAGCCCAACGGGACAGCTGAAAGAGACCCAGTACTTC. Residues: CASSPTGQLKETQYF.

This clone appeared once. The chain links TRBV10-1 to TRBJ2-3; 8 nucleotides align to TRBD2. This CDR3 has 14 amino acids. V shed 4 bases and J 2 bases; nucleotides not matched to a gene: 2. CDR1 is WNHNN, CDR2 SYGVQD, per germline (reference sequence). The CDR3 DNA follows: TGCGCCAGCAGTGCGGGAGGGAACACAGATACGCAGTATTTT. Its translation is CASSAGGNTDTQYF.

CDR3 nucleotides: TGTGCCAGCAGCTCGGGACACTTGAATTCACCCCTCCACTTT. It translates to CASSSGHLNSPLHF. This chain links TRBV5-4 with TRBJ1-6, with D maybe TRBD1 (6 bases). The length of the CDR3 is 14 residues. CDR1 and CDR2 from the germline V gene are SGHNT and YYREEE (reference sequence). Between the trimmed V and J ends, which lost 3 bases and 7 bases, there was a span of 11 bases.

This chain joins TRBV7-9 and TRBJ2-5, with 10 bases aligning to TRBD1. Germline CDR1 reads SEHNR; CDR2 reads FQNEAQ (reference sequence). With V trimmed by 2 bases and J by 6 bases, 3 bases remained unmatched. This CDR3 comprises 14 residues. The DNA of the CDR3 is TGTGCCAGCAGCTTACGGGACAGGGGCAAGACCCAGTACTTC. Its protein is CASSLRDRGKTQYF.

V usage is TRBV11-3 and J usage is TRBJ1-2, with unresolved D. Trimming left V 3 bases short and J 8 bases short, with 16 bases between. In germline, CDR1 is SGHNT, CDR2 YENEEA. This CDR3 has 14 residues. CDR3 nucleotide sequence: TGTGCCAGCAGCTTTGTGCTAGGGTCAATCGGCTACACCTTC. Translating it yields CASSFVLGSIGYTF.

This chain connects TRBV5-6 to TRBJ2-1; 10 positions match TRBD2. V dropped 5 bases and J dropped 7; count of bases not matched to a gene: 9. The CDR3 is made up of 15 amino acids. Germline V gene sequence: CDR1 SGHDT, CDR2 YYEEEE. The CDR3 region has the DNA TGTGCCAGCAGATCCAAAGCGGGAGGGCCAAATGAGCAGTTCTTC. This encodes CASRSKAGGPNEQFF.

The chain is built from TRBV7-8 and TRBJ1-5; perhaps TRBD1 as D (5 bases). This CDR3 is 16 amino acids long. V dropped 1 base and J dropped 0 bases, with 10 bases sitting between them. The germline CDR1 and CDR2 sequences are SGHVS and FQNEAQ. This CDR3 reads CASSLVGPYSNQPQHF. CDR3 DNA sequence: TGTGCCAGCAGCTTAGTGGGGCCCTATAGCAATCAGCCCCAGCATTTT.

The rearrangement uses TRBV10-1 and TRBJ2-7; D gene unclear. CDR3 length: 12 residues. V was trimmed by 8 bases and J by 2 bases, leaving 10 bases between them. Germline assignment: CDR1 WNHNN and CDR2 SYGVQD (reference sequence). This CDR3 is CASRWSAYEQYF. For the CDR3, the DNA is TGCGCCAGCCGTTGGAGCGCCTACGAGCAGTACTTC.

This clone was recorded a few times. The chain joins TRBV6-6 to TRBJ2-5, with D tentatively TRBD2 (5 bases). V was shortened by 7 bases and J by 1 base, with 16 bases between the two germline ends. The CDR3 contains 15 residues. CDR1 is MNHNY and CDR2 is SVGAGI in the germline V gene (reference sequence). CDR3 in amino acids: CASNKPAVGQETQYF. The DNA of the CDR3 is TGTGCCAGCAACAAACCAGCGGTGGGCCAAGAGACCCAGTACTTC.

The CDR3 region has the DNA TGTGCCAGCAGCTTGCGATCGAGGGGGGGCCGAACCGGGGAGCTGTTTTTT. Its translation is CASSLRSRGGRTGELFF. The V and J genes are TRBV5-5 and TRBJ2-2; TRBD2 might be the D (7 bases). The length of the CDR3 is 17 residues. V was cut by 1 base and J by 5 bases, with 18 bases left in between. From germline, CDR1 is SGHKS and CDR2 YYEKEE (reference sequence).

The V call is TRBV9, the J call TRBJ2-4, with D perhaps TRBD1 (5 bases). Germline V gene sequence: CDR1 SGDLS, CDR2 YYNGEE. The CDR3 sequence is 13 residues long. Trimming left V 4 bases short and J 7 bases short, with 12 bases between. This chain's CDR3 is CASSPQGVNIQYF. The CDR3 nucleotides are TGTGCCAGCAGCCCTCAGGGTGTGAACATTCAGTACTTC.

The chain links TRBV14 to TRBJ2-7; D remains ambiguous. Germline lookup yields CDR1 SGHDN and CDR2 FVKESK. This CDR3 comprises 14 residues. The V end was cut by 4 bases, the J end by 0 bases, with 10 bases between. The CDR3 DNA reads as TGTGCCAGCAGCCGTCTTGGGAACTCCTACGAGCAGTACTTC. Translating it yields CASSRLGNSYEQYF.

The sample holds one count of this clone. The J gene is TRBJ1-3, the V gene TRBV18, with 8 bases that match TRBD1. Germline V gene data show CDR1 as KGHSH and CDR2 as LQKENI. V was pared by 6 bases and J by 4 bases, with 8 bases of the junction left unmatched. The CDR3 loop spans 15 amino acids. CDR3 loop: CASSLDRGSGNTIYF. For the CDR3, the DNA is TGTGCCAGCTCCCTCGACAGGGGTTCGGGAAACACCATATATTTT. Full variable domain (missing parts from reference TRBV18 and TRBJ1-3): NAGVMQNPRHLVRRRGQEARLRCSPMKGHSHVYWYRQLPEEGLKFMVYLQKENIIDESGMPKERFSAEFPKEGPSILRIQQVVRGDSAAYFCASSLDRGSGNTIYFGEGSWLTVV.

V gene TRBV29-1 combines with J gene TRBJ1-2, with a tentative D call TRBD1 (5 bases). With 7 bases removed from V and 8 bases from J, the gap between germline ends came to 14 bases. This CDR3 contains 11 residues. Germline values: CDR1 SQVTM, CDR2 ANQGSEA. The DNA for the CDR3 is TGCAGCGCTCAGGGATCATACGGCTACACCTTC. This encodes CSAQGSYGYTF. Based on the CDR3 plus reference TRBV29-1 and TRBJ1-2, the full variable domain is SAVISQKPSRDICQRGTSLTIQCQVDSQVTMMFWYRQQPGQSLTLIATANQGSEATYESGFVIDKFPISRPNLTFSTLTVSNMSPEDSSIYLCSAQGSYGYTFGSGTRLTVV.